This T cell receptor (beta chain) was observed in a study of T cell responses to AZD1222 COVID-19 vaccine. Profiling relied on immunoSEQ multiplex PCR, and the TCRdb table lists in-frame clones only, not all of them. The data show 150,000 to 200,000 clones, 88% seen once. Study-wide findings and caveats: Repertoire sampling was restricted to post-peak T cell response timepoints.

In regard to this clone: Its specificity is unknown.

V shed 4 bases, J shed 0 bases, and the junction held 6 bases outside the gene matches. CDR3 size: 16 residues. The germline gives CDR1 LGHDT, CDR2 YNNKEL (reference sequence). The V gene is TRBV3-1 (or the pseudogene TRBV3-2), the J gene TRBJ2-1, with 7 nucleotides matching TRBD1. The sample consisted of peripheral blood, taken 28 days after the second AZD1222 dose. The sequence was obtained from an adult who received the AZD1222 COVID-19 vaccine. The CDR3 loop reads CASSRRQGFSYNEQFF. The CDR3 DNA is TGTGCCAGCAGCCGGAGACAGGGTTTCTCCTACAATGAGCAGTTCTTC.